One and the same sample provided the 23 T cell receptor beta chains below, sequenced in a study of cytomegalovirus exposure and HLA in healthy donors. PCR primers comprised 60 Vbeta and 13 Jbeta primers. The data were produced by immunoSEQ multiplex PCR, yet TCRdb's version contains in-frame clones alone and is incomplete. Among 250,000 or so clones listed, over 70% were seen once. The sequenced sample was PBMCs. These receptors were obtained from a woman aged 60-75 years in good health and CMV-seropositive.

V and J are TRBV6-1 and TRBJ2-5; maybe TRBD1 (5 bases). The J call is doubtful: the DNA matches TRBJ2-7 better. This CDR3 has 13 amino acids. CDR1 and CDR2 from the germline V gene are MNHNS and SASEGT. CDR3 in DNA: TGTGCCAGCATGGTCAGGGATCCATACGAGCAGTACTTC. Translated: CASMVRDPYEQYF.

The chain combines TRBV7-3 with TRBJ2-3; 7 bases map to TRBD2. The germline gives CDR1 SGHTA, CDR2 FQGTGA. Unmatched junction bases numbered 10, after V lost 2 bases and J lost 5 bases. The CDR3 is 16 amino acids. Here the CDR3 reads CASSLVYGGSVDTQYF. The CDR3 DNA is TGTGCCAGCAGCTTAGTCTATGGCGGGAGCGTAGATACGCAGTATTTT.

This clone was seen more than once but under ten times. The rearrangement uses TRBV5-1 and TRBJ2-2; possibly TRBD1 for D (7 bases). From germline, CDR1 is SGHRS and CDR2 YFSETQ. Trimming left V 3 bases short and J 6 bases short, with 15 bases between. The CDR3 is 15 residues long. Here the CDR3 DNA reads TGCGCCAGCAGCTCCACTCCCAGGGGGGCCGGGGAGCTGTTTTTT. It codes for CASSSTPRGAGELFF.

The gene calls are TRBV28 and TRBJ2-1; 7 bases agree with TRBD2. J gave up 4 bases and V 3 bases, and 6 bases lay outside the gene matches. The CDR3 is 15 residues long. Germline V CDR1 and CDR2: MDHEN, SYDVKM. CDR3 sequence: CASSFRGSGYNEQFF. The DNA for the CDR3 is TGTGCCAGCAGTTTCCGCGGGAGCGGGTACAATGAGCAGTTCTTC.

The gene calls are TRBV6-5 and TRBJ2-7; no clear D gene. Deletions cut 0 bases from V and 3 bases from J, with 12 bases between. The length of the CDR3 is 15 residues. CDR1 and CDR2 from the germline V gene are MNHEY and SVGAGI. The CDR3 DNA is TGTGCCAGCAGTTACTCCCCGGAACAGAACTACGAGCAGTACTTC. Translated, it gives CASSYSPEQNYEQYF.

The chain links TRBV6-1 to TRBJ1-2; a weak D match, TRBD1 (6 bases). With 6 bases removed from V and 4 bases from J, the gap between germline ends came to 15 bases. Germline values: CDR1 MNHNS, CDR2 SASEGT. The CDR3 sequence is 14 residues long. CDR3 residues: CASSFGQNPYGYTF. Written as DNA, the CDR3 is TGTGCCAGCAGCTTCGGACAGAACCCCTATGGCTACACCTTC.

Turning to this clone: Other DNA sequences in the sample encode the same CDR3. The chain has TRBV7-3 and TRBJ1-5; 11 bases map to TRBD1. The CDR3 is 13 residues long. Looked up from germline, CDR1 is SGHTA and CDR2 is FQGTGA. Trimming at V came to 5 bases and at J to 7 bases, leaving 1 base not matched to a gene. The CDR3 sequence is CASSRDRGQPQHF. The CDR3 nucleotides read TGTGCCAGCAGCCGGGACAGGGGGCAGCCCCAGCATTTT. The variable domain in full, with the rest retrieved from reference TRBV7-3 and TRBJ1-5, is GAGVSQTPSNKVTEKGKYVELRCDPISGHTALYWYRQSLGQGPEFLIYFQGTGAADDSGLPNDRFFAVRPEGSVSTLKIQRTERGDSAVYLCASSRDRGQPQHFGDGTRLSIL.

The genes are TRBV6-1 and TRBJ2-6; D may be TRBD1 (5 bases). Between the trimmed V and J ends, which lost 5 bases and 11 bases, there was a span of 10 bases. Germline assignment: CDR1 MNHNS and CDR2 SASEGT. The CDR3 spans 12 residues. The CDR3 region has the DNA TGTGCCAGCAGTCCCCAGGGTTACGTCCTGACTTTC. This sequence encodes CASSPQGYVLTF.

The rearrangement joins TRBV7-9 to TRBJ2-1; D not resolved. Germline CDR1 SEHNR, CDR2 FQNEAQ (reference sequence). The CDR3 consists of 14 residues. Deletions cut 7 bases from V and 6 bases from J, with 16 bases between. This CDR3 reads CASINIPSPNEQFF. CDR3 sequence (DNA): TGTGCCAGCATCAACATCCCCTCCCCCAATGAGCAGTTCTTC.

The chain employs TRBV5-1 and TRBJ2-5; TRBD1 agrees at 10 bases. The J call is doubtful: the DNA matches TRBJ2-7 better. Germline V gives CDR1 SGHRS, CDR2 YFSETQ. The CDR3 loop spans 14 amino acids. The DNA for the CDR3 is TGCGCCAGCAGCTTAGGGACAGGGGCTCACGAGCAGTACTTC. Translation gives CASSLGTGAHEQYF.

The table lists this clone with a count of one. This sequence joins TRBV7-9 and TRBJ2-7; 16 bases match TRBD2. Germline CDR1 and CDR2: SEHNR and FQNEAQ (reference sequence). The CDR3 extends over 18 amino acids. Trimming took 4 bases from V and 0 from J; bases not matched to a gene: 6. The CDR3 nucleotides read TGTGCCAGCAGCTCCGCGGGACTAGCGGGAGGGCCCTCCTACGAGCAGTACTTC. It yields the protein CASSSAGLAGGPSYEQYF. The full variable domain, in which reference TRBV7-9 and TRBJ2-7 provide the parts outside the CDR3, is DTGVSQNPRHKITKRGQNVTFRCDPISEHNRLYWYRQTLGQGPEFLTYFQNEAQLEKSRLLSDRFSAERPKGSFSTLEIQRTEQGDSAMYLCASSSAGLAGGPSYEQYFGPGTRLTVT.

The V and J genes are TRBV4-1 and TRBJ2-3, with 7 bases that match TRBD2. There are 16 residues in the CDR3. The trim removed 3 bases at V and 2 bases at J, leaving 8 bases unmatched. From germline, CDR1 is MGHRA and CDR2 YSYEKL. The CDR3 DNA reads as TGCGCCAGCAGCCATGTGGGGCTAGCGGACACAGATACGCAGTATTTT. Encoded protein: CASSHVGLADTDTQYF.

The genes are TRBV6-4 and TRBJ1-1, with a weak D call TRBD1 (5 bases). Germline CDR1 is MRHNA and CDR2 is SNTAGT. V dropped 3 bases and J dropped 5 bases, with 13 bases sitting between them. The CDR3 runs to 14 residues. The CDR3 reads CASSERGRETEAFF. In nucleotides, the CDR3 is TGTGCCAGCAGTGAACGGGGGAGGGAAACTGAAGCTTTCTTT.

This chain uses TRBV5-1 with TRBJ1-1, with 9 bases that match TRBD1. The CDR3 has 15 amino acids. The V and J ends lost 4 bases and 11 bases, in that order; junction bases with no gene match: 15. The germline CDR1 and CDR2 sequences are SGHRS and YFSETQ. CDR3 loop: CASSRSIGTGRMAFF. The CDR3 nucleotides read TGCGCCAGCAGCCGATCCATCGGGACAGGGAGGATGGCTTTCTTT.

The chain carries TRBV6-1 and TRBJ2-6; the match to TRBD1 covers 7 bases. This CDR3 is built from 15 residues. V dropped 4 bases and J dropped 2; count of bases not matched to a gene: 2. Germline values: CDR1 MNHNS, CDR2 SASEGT. For the CDR3, the DNA is TGTGCCAGCAGTGCGGGACAGACTGGGGCCAACGTCCTGACTTTC. Its translation: CASSAGQTGANVLTF.

The genes are TRBV14 and TRBJ2-7; 12 bases line up with TRBD2. CDR3 size: 16 residues. J was trimmed by 3 bases and V by 0 bases; bases with no gene match: 3. Per the germline V gene, CDR1 is SGHDN and CDR2 is FVKESK. CDR3 coding DNA: TGTGCCAGCAGCCAAGAACTAGCGGGAGGTAGCTACGAGCAGTACTTC. Protein: CASSQELAGGSYEQYF.

The chain is built from TRBV18 and TRBJ2-3; D is unclear. CDR1 KGHSH and CDR2 LQKENI come from the germline V gene. V was pared by 3 bases and J by 2 bases, with 6 bases between. This CDR3 comprises 13 residues. CDR3 DNA: TGTGCCAGCTCACCCTATACCACAGATACGCAGTATTTT. Its protein is CASSPYTTDTQYF.

This chain connects TRBV5-1 to TRBJ2-1; D call uncertain. Looked up from germline, CDR1 is SGHRS and CDR2 is YFSETQ. This CDR3 is 14 amino acids long. V lost 2 bases, J lost 8 bases, and 14 bases lay in between. The CDR3 spells CASSFGAIDDEQFF. CDR3 DNA sequence: TGCGCCAGCAGCTTCGGAGCGATTGACGATGAGCAGTTCTTC.

The chain employs TRBV6-1 and TRBJ2-1; 9 bases are a match to TRBD2. V was clipped by 7 bases and J by 7 bases; unmatched bases: 5. The germline V gene has CDR1 MNHNS and CDR2 SASEGT. This CDR3 spans 13 amino acids. The CDR3 reads CASKAGGGNEQFF. The CDR3 coding sequence is TGTGCCAGCAAAGCGGGAGGCGGAAATGAGCAGTTCTTC.

J is TRBJ2-7 and V is TRBV13; 14 nucleotides agree with TRBD2. The CDR3 covers 17 residues. Germline assignment: CDR1 PRHDT and CDR2 FYEKMQ (reference sequence). With 5 bases clipped from V and 3 bases from J, the junction kept 9 bases outside the gene matches. Here the CDR3 reads CASSPRPGLAGDYEQYF. The CDR3 nucleotides read TGTGCCAGCAGCCCCCGACCGGGACTAGCGGGAGACTACGAGCAGTACTTC.

The CDR3 is CASSTRGGLAYEQYF. Written as DNA, the CDR3 is TGTGCCAGCAGTACTCGCGGGGGACTAGCCTACGAGCAGTACTTC. The rearrangement joins TRBV28 to TRBJ2-7; 8 bases fit TRBD2. Germline CDR1 reads MDHEN; CDR2 reads SYDVKM. V was pared by 5 bases and J by 2 bases, with 8 bases of the junction left unmatched. The CDR3 has 15 amino acids.

About this clone itself: This CDR3 is also generated by other DNA sequences in the sample. The chain joins TRBV29-1 to TRBJ1-1; D perhaps matches TRBD1 (6 bases). Trimming shortened V by 1 base and J by 6 bases, and 15 bases separated the two germline ends. CDR3 length: 14 amino acids. The germline CDR1 and CDR2 sequences are SQVTM and ANQGSEA. The CDR3 loop reads CSVEGGLGAAEAFF. The CDR3 DNA reads as TGCAGCGTTGAAGGTGGGCTGGGGGCTGCTGAAGCTTTCTTT.

This clone appeared once. The chain couples TRBV6-1 to TRBJ2-7; TRBD1 matches at 8 bases. The CDR3 spans 14 residues. From germline, CDR1 is MNHNS and CDR2 SASEGT. V dropped 6 bases and J dropped 5; count of bases not matched to a gene: 9. The CDR3: CASSKRTGWNEQYF. The CDR3 DNA reads TGTGCCAGCAGCAAAAGGACAGGGTGGAACGAGCAGTACTTC.